A single sample is the source of the 21 T cell receptor beta chains below, sequenced in a study of cytomegalovirus exposure and HLA in healthy donors (dated by TCRdb to about 2017). Library generation was performed with the immunoSEQ multiplex PCR assay. The multiplex PCR relied on a mix of 60 forward primers for TCR Vbeta segments and 13 reverse primers for TCR Jbeta segments. TCRdb retrieved this table from immuneACCESS and kept in-frame rearrangements only. Not all clones are present; in checked studies, unresolved V genes account for under half, and no reason is known for the remainder. The sample table contains roughly 140,000 clones; only one count was recorded for 82% of them. Around 2.4% of the sample is taken by the ten largest. The source material was PBMCs. The receptors were sampled from a male donor in good health and CMV-seronegative.

The rearrangement joins TRBV4-2 to TRBJ1-2, with 7 bases aligning to TRBD1. Germline assignment: CDR1 LGHNA and CDR2 YNFKEQ. The CDR3 loop spans 13 amino acids. V was pared by 1 base and J by 6 bases, with 2 bases of the junction left unmatched. CDR3 coding DNA: TGTGCCAGCAGCCAAGTGACAGGGAATGGCTACACCTTC. Translating it yields CASSQVTGNGYTF.

The V gene is TRBV9, the J gene TRBJ1-1; 9 bases match TRBD1. The germline CDR1 and CDR2 sequences are SGDLS and YYNGEE. V dropped 3 bases and J dropped 10; count of bases not matched to a gene: 16. The CDR3 consists of 16 residues. The CDR3 sequence: CASSAGPQGALRAAFF. In DNA form, the CDR3 reads TGTGCCAGCAGCGCCGGACCACAGGGGGCGCTGAGGGCAGCTTTCTTT.

This clone showed up just a few times. V and J are TRBV29-1 and TRBJ2-1, with 7 bases identical to TRBD2. This CDR3 is 18 amino acids long. V was pared by 7 bases and J by 3 bases, with 21 bases of the junction left unmatched. From germline, CDR1 is SQVTM and CDR2 ANQGSEA. DNA of the CDR3: TGCAGCGCAAGGAACGAGGTAGTTAGCGGGCTAAACTACAATGAGCAGTTCTTC. This gives the protein CSARNEVVSGLNYNEQFF.

This chain links TRBV25-1 with TRBJ2-7; 7 nucleotides agree with TRBD2. Per the germline V gene, CDR1 is MGHDK and CDR2 is SYGVNS. Trimming cost V 6 bases and J 4 bases; bases outside gene matches: 0. This CDR3 region has 11 residues. The CDR3 sequence: CASSGRYEQYF. The CDR3 DNA reads as TGTGCCAGCAGCGGGAGGTACGAGCAGTACTTC.

This clone has a single count. The chain has TRBV11-3 and TRBJ1-1; 7 nucleotides align to TRBD1. The CDR3 spans 13 residues. The trim removed 5 bases at V and 6 bases at J, leaving 6 bases unmatched. Germline V CDR1 and CDR2: SGHNT, YENEEA. In DNA form, the CDR3 reads TGTGCCAGCAGCCCCAGGGGGGCGCCTGAAGCTTTCTTT. Encoded protein: CASSPRGAPEAFF. Complete variable domain (other parts from reference TRBV11-3 and TRBJ1-1): EAGVVQSPRYKIIEKKQPVAFWCNPISGHNTLYWYLQNLGQGPELLIRYENEEAVDDSQLPKDRFSAERLKGVDSTLKIQPAELGDSAVYLCASSPRGAPEAFFGQGTRLTVV.

V is TRBV7-9 and J is TRBJ2-1; TRBD1 might be the D (6 bases). V was cut by 5 bases and J by 4 bases, with 12 bases left in between. CDR1 is SEHNR and CDR2 is FQNEAQ in the germline V gene (reference sequence). The CDR3 covers 14 residues. CDR3 nucleotide sequence: TGTGCCAGCAGCACAGGGACGGTTTACAATGAGCAGTTCTTC. This gives the protein CASSTGTVYNEQFF.

The chain carries TRBV27 and TRBJ1-1; D may be TRBD1 (5 bases). V was cut by 7 bases and J by 2 bases, with 8 bases left in between. The length of the CDR3 is 12 residues. Germline CDR1 and CDR2: MNHEY and SMNVEV (reference sequence). The CDR3, as DNA: TGTGCCAGCACAGGGATAAACACTGAAGCTTTCTTT. This encodes CASTGINTEAFF.

This chain joins TRBV28 and TRBJ2-1; the D is unclear. Trimming left V 6 bases short and J 2 bases short, with 11 bases between. CDR1 MDHEN and CDR2 SYDVKM come from the germline V gene. The length of the CDR3 is 14 residues. The CDR3 coding sequence is TGTGCCAGCAGCAAGAGGTATACCTACAATGAGCAGTTCTTC. Residues: CASSKRYTYNEQFF.

The CDR3 DNA follows: TGTGCCAGCAGCTTAGAGCCTGGAAACACCATATATTTT. Residues: CASSLEPGNTIYF. The chain recombines TRBV7-3 with TRBJ1-3; no definite D call. Trimming removed 2 bases at V and 2 bases at J, with 4 bases between. The CDR3 is 13 residues long. Germline loops: CDR1 SGHTA, CDR2 FQGTGA.

The chain carries TRBV5-4 and TRBJ2-7, with a tentative D call TRBD2 (5 bases). Germline CDR1 and CDR2: SGHNT and YYREEE (reference sequence). This CDR3 contains 13 residues. With 3 bases removed from V and 7 bases from J, the gap between germline ends came to 14 bases. CDR3 protein: CASSSGLRGEQYF. DNA for the CDR3: TGTGCCAGCAGCTCGGGCCTCCGGGGAGAGCAGTACTTC.

The chain joins TRBV29-1 to TRBJ1-1; maybe TRBD1 (5 bases). The CDR3 runs to 13 residues. Germline V gene sequence: CDR1 SQVTM, CDR2 ANQGSEA. V shed 4 bases and J shed 0 bases, with 9 bases lying between them. The CDR3 sequence: CSVAGPVNTEAFF. DNA for the CDR3: TGCAGCGTTGCAGGGCCGGTGAACACTGAAGCTTTCTTT.

CDR3 amino acids: CASSSTVAYEQYF. The CDR3 nucleotides read TGTGCCAGCAGCTCGACAGTAGCCTACGAGCAGTACTTC. The chain carries TRBV27 and TRBJ2-7; TRBD1 is a possible D gene (5 bases). This CDR3 comprises 13 residues. V shed 6 bases and J shed 2 bases, with 11 bases lying between them. The germline gives CDR1 MNHEY, CDR2 SMNVEV (reference sequence).

The genes are TRBV28 and TRBJ2-7, with D maybe TRBD2 (6 bases). The CDR3 is 15 residues long. With 3 bases removed from V and 2 bases from J, the gap between germline ends came to 14 bases. The germline V gene has CDR1 MDHEN and CDR2 SYDVKM. The CDR3 nucleotides are TGTGCCAGCAGTTTGGGGGGTAGTCCTCCCTACGAGCAGTACTTC. Translating it yields CASSLGGSPPYEQYF.

V gene TRBV4-2 combines with J gene TRBJ2-2; 9 bases agree with TRBD1. Losses at the gene ends were 0 bases for V and 10 bases for J; bases not matched to a gene: 9. The CDR3 runs to 16 residues. CDR1 is LGHNA, CDR2 YNFKEQ, per germline. This CDR3 reads CASSQEETGGVSELFF. The CDR3 DNA reads as TGTGCCAGCAGCCAAGAAGAGACAGGGGGAGTTTCGGAGCTGTTTTTT.

The V and J genes are TRBV5-4 and TRBJ1-1; D not certain. V lost 1 base to trimming and J lost 3 bases, with 7 bases between them. Germline V gene sequence: CDR1 SGHNT, CDR2 YYREEE (reference sequence). CDR3 size: 13 residues. The CDR3 region has the DNA TGTGCCAGCAGCTTGTCGGTCGACACTGAAGCTTTCTTT. Translating it yields CASSLSVDTEAFF. The whole variable domain, filled in from reference TRBV5-4 and TRBJ1-1, reads ETGVTQSPTHLIKTRGQQVTLRCSSQSGHNTVSWYQQALGQGPQFIFQYYREEENGRGNFPPRFSGLQFPNYSSELNVNALELDDSALYLCASSLSVDTEAFFGQGTRLTVV.

The table lists this clone with a few counts. The rearrangement uses TRBV25-1 and TRBJ2-2; TRBD1 is a possible D gene (6 bases). V lost 3 bases to trimming and J lost 1 base, with 12 bases between them. Germline loops: CDR1 MGHDK, CDR2 SYGVNS. The CDR3 has 16 residues. DNA for the CDR3: TGTGCCAGCAGTGATTGGACAGCCCTGAACACCGGGGAGCTGTTTTTT. Protein sequence: CASSDWTALNTGELFF.

This rearrangement joins TRBV18 to TRBJ2-3, with a possible D match to TRBD2 (6 bases). V was shortened by 2 bases and J by 1 base, with 10 bases between the two germline ends. Germline loops: CDR1 KGHSH, CDR2 LQKENI. This CDR3 spans 15 amino acids. CDR3 DNA sequence: TGTGCCAGCTCACCAATGATAGCGGGCACAGATACGCAGTATTTT. Its translation: CASSPMIAGTDTQYF.

This clone was recorded a few times. The genes are TRBV7-9 and TRBJ2-7, with 10 bases identical to TRBD1. Trimming removed 2 bases from V and 3 bases from J; junction bases left unmatched: 4. Germline V lookup: CDR1 SEHNR, CDR2 FQNEAQ (reference sequence). CDR3 length equals 15 residues. The CDR3 reads CASSLRGTGVYEQYF. The CDR3 DNA reads TGTGCCAGCAGCTTAAGGGGGACAGGGGTCTACGAGCAGTACTTC.

The genes are TRBV9 and TRBJ2-3; TRBD2 might be the D (5 bases). Germline loops: CDR1 SGDLS, CDR2 YYNGEE. The CDR3 totals 15 residues. Trimming pared 2 bases from V and 5 bases from J, leaving 15 bases between. In nucleotides, the CDR3 is TGTGCCAGCAGCGTCATGGGTCTAGAGGGAGATACGCAGTATTTT. Its protein product is CASSVMGLEGDTQYF.

V is TRBV2 and J is TRBJ2-1; 14 bases match TRBD2. This CDR3 comprises 21 residues. J gave up 7 bases and V 3 bases, and 20 bases lay outside the gene matches. The germline gives CDR1 SNHLY, CDR2 FYNNEI. CDR3 bases: TGTGCCAGCAGTGATGTAGCAGCCCCCCGACTAGCGGGAGGGCCGATGAATGAGCAGTTCTTC. It specifies CASSDVAAPRLAGGPMNEQFF.

V usage is TRBV7-9 and J usage is TRBJ2-1; the D gene is possibly TRBD2 (6 bases). The CDR3 totals 13 residues. Germline values: CDR1 SEHNR, CDR2 FQNEAQ (reference sequence). Between the trimmed V and J ends, which lost 5 bases and 5 bases, there was a span of 10 bases. CDR3 bases: TGTGCCAGCAGCCTGATAGCGGACAATGAGCAGTTCTTC. Amino acid sequence: CASSLIADNEQFF.